These 24 T cell receptor beta chains came from one sample sequenced in a study of T cell responses to AZD1222 COVID-19 vaccine. Sequenced by immunoSEQ multiplex PCR; TCRdb stores in-frame clones only, minus some. The sample holds some 160,000 clones, around 93% seen once. Sequenced here: peripheral blood, sampled on day 0 of AZD1222 vaccination. Every receptor here comes from an adult in good health.

V is TRBV4-3 and J is TRBJ2-2; TRBD2 matches 11 bases. Germline values: CDR1 LGHNA, CDR2 YSLEER. CDR3 size: 17 residues. Trimming at V came to 4 bases and at J to 4 bases, leaving 8 bases not matched to a gene. The CDR3 region is CASSPSTSGTATGELFF. CDR3 DNA: TGCGCCAGCAGCCCATCGACTAGCGGGACGGCCACCGGGGAGCTGTTTTTT.

The chain uses TRBV14 and TRBJ1-2; D possibly corresponds to TRBD1 (5 bases). Per the germline V gene, CDR1 is SGHDN and CDR2 is FVKESK. The CDR3 is made up of 14 amino acids. Trimming stripped 1 base from V and 8 bases from J, with 14 bases between. The CDR3 spells CASSQVTGPGGYTF. The CDR3 nucleotides read TGTGCCAGCAGCCAAGTAACCGGACCAGGGGGCTACACCTTC.

The chain couples TRBV5-1 to TRBJ2-7; the D is unclear. The V end lost 0 bases, the J end lost 2 bases, and 9 bases lay between the germline ends. CDR3 length: 14 amino acids. Germline V gene sequence: CDR1 SGHRS, CDR2 YFSETQ. This CDR3 is CASSLGVRAYEQYF. CDR3 bases: TGCGCCAGCAGCTTGGGGGTCAGAGCCTACGAGCAGTACTTC.

V is TRBV28 and J is TRBJ2-7; 7 nucleotides match TRBD2. The CDR3 spans 15 residues. With V trimmed by 1 base and J by 5 bases, 8 bases remained unmatched. CDR1 and CDR2 (germline): MDHEN, SYDVKM. This CDR3 reads CASSLLEAGPDEQYF. The CDR3 nucleotides read TGTGCCAGCAGTTTATTAGAAGCGGGGCCGGACGAGCAGTACTTC.

This clone came up once. The chain has TRBV18 and TRBJ2-3, with TRBD2 identical over 9 bases. The length of the CDR3 is 15 residues. Germline V gene sequence: CDR1 KGHSH, CDR2 LQKENI. Unmatched junction bases numbered 6, after V lost 4 bases and J lost 4 bases. For the CDR3, the DNA is TGTGCCAGCTCACGTGCGGGAGGGCCGGCAGATACGCAGTATTTT. The encoded protein is CASSRAGGPADTQYF.

A note on this clone: Other DNA sequences in this specimen translate into the identical CDR3. The V and J genes are TRBV7-2 and TRBJ1-5; D not resolved. Trimming pared 1 base from V and 2 bases from J, leaving 3 bases between. CDR3 size: 13 residues. The germline V gene encodes CDR1 SGHTA and CDR2 FQGNSA. This chain's CDR3 is CASSLVGNQPQHF. In DNA form, the CDR3 reads TGTGCCAGCAGCTTAGTTGGCAATCAGCCCCAGCATTTT.

In its sample, this clone was seen a few times. The chain employs TRBV11-1 and TRBJ2-1, with 7 positions matching TRBD1. Germline V gene lookup returns CDR1 SGHAT and CDR2 FQDESV (reference sequence). This CDR3 contains 14 residues. Germline trimming cut 3 bases from V and 5 bases from J; bases unmatched to any gene: 4. The CDR3 loop is CASSLMTGNNEQFF. The CDR3 bases are TGTGCCAGCAGCTTGATGACAGGGAACAATGAGCAGTTCTTC. The variable domain in full, completed from reference TRBV11-1 and TRBJ2-1, reads EAEVAQSPRYKITEKSQAVAFWCDPISGHATLYWYRQILGQGPELLVQFQDESVVDDSQLPKDRFSAERLKGVDSTLKIQPAELGDSAMYLCASSLMTGNNEQFFGPGTRLTVL.

On this clone itself: One end of the junction fails to match germline, which may point to a read error. The CDR3 spells CASSFLAGGNNEQFF. As DNA, the CDR3 is TGTGCTAGCAGCTTCCTAGCGGGAGGGAACAATGAGCAGTTCTTC. J is TRBJ2-1 and V is TRBV7-7; TRBD2 matches at 12 bases. The germline CDR1 and CDR2 sequences are SSHAT and FNYEAQ (reference sequence). The CDR3 length is 15 residues.

CDR3 protein: CASRGRGGNSPLHF. The CDR3 nucleotides read TGTGCCAGCAGAGGCAGGGGCGGCAATTCACCCCTCCACTTT. The gene calls are TRBV14 and TRBJ1-6; TRBD1 is a possible D gene (6 bases). The CDR3 is 14 residues long. The V end lost 6 bases, the J end lost 7 bases, and 13 bases lay between the germline ends. Germline V gene sequence: CDR1 SGHDN, CDR2 FVKESK.

This rearrangement joins TRBV13 to TRBJ2-2; D is perhaps TRBD2 (5 bases). CDR3 length equals 16 residues. Per the germline V gene, CDR1 is PRHDT and CDR2 is FYEKMQ (reference sequence). The V end was cut by 4 bases, the J end by 4 bases, with 16 bases between. The DNA for the CDR3 is TGTGCCAGCAGCTCCCCCTCGAGGGCTTTCACCGGGGAGCTGTTTTTT. Amino acid sequence: CASSSPSRAFTGELFF.

The chain employs TRBV19 and TRBJ2-4; tentatively, D is TRBD1 or TRBD2 (5 bases each). The CDR3 spans 16 residues. The V gene's germline CDR1 is LNHDA and CDR2 SQIVND (reference sequence). V gave up 10 bases and J gave up 3 bases, with 22 bases separating them. For the CDR3, the DNA is TGTGCCACCACAAGGGGTGCTCCCGGGGACAAAAACATTCAGTACTTC. Its protein is CATTRGAPGDKNIQYF. The complete variable domain, with remaining parts taken from reference TRBV19 and TRBJ2-4, reads DGGITQSPKYLFRKEGQNVTLSCEQNLNHDAMYWYRQDPGQGLRLIYYSQIVNDFQKGDIAEGYSVSREKKESFPLTVTSAQKNPTAFYLCATTRGAPGDKNIQYFGAGTRLSVL.

The chain couples TRBV4-3 to TRBJ2-2; 8 bases fit TRBD1. V lost 2 bases, J lost 5 bases, and 7 bases stayed unmatched. This CDR3 contains 16 residues. The germline CDR1 and CDR2 sequences are LGHNA and YSLEER. The CDR3 is CASSQSRQGRTGELFF. The CDR3 coding sequence is TGCGCCAGCAGCCAATCTCGACAGGGGCGGACCGGGGAGCTGTTTTTT.

This chain links TRBV3-1 (or the pseudogene TRBV3-2) with TRBJ2-3; no clear D gene. This CDR3 has 16 amino acids. Germline V gene lookup returns CDR1 LGHDT and CDR2 YNNKEL (reference sequence). With 0 bases removed from V and 6 bases from J, the gap between germline ends came to 16 bases. CDR3 sequence (DNA): TGTGCCAGCAGCCAAGACAAGGTACTTCCCGGTGATACGCAGTATTTT. Protein product: CASSQDKVLPGDTQYF.

The gene calls are TRBV7-3 and TRBJ1-2; D gene unclear. The ends were cut back, 4 bases at V and 8 bases at J, with 20 bases in the middle. The CDR3 runs to 15 residues. Per the germline V gene, CDR1 is SGHTA and CDR2 is FQGTGA. The CDR3, as DNA: TGTGCCAGCAGCTCCACCGGGTCAGGCCCAGAAGGCTACACCTTC. This sequence encodes CASSSTGSGPEGYTF.

A few counts support this clone. The genes are TRBV10-3 and TRBJ2-7, with a possible D match to TRBD1 (6 bases). This CDR3 comprises 20 residues. The V and J ends lost 7 bases and 0 bases respectively, with 31 bases between them. Germline V CDR1 and CDR2: ENHRY, SYGVKD. This chain's CDR3 is CAINLPGQSRGQNFSYEQYF. The CDR3 DNA follows: TGTGCCATCAATCTCCCCGGACAGTCTCGGGGCCAAAACTTCTCCTACGAGCAGTACTTC.

This chain connects TRBV7-2 to TRBJ2-7; TRBD1 is a possible D gene (6 bases). With 6 bases removed from V and 2 bases from J, the gap between germline ends came to 11 bases. Per germline, CDR1 SGHTA and CDR2 FQGNSA. CDR3 length: 13 amino acids. The CDR3 nucleotides read TGTGCCAGCAGTCGGACAGCGACCTACGAGCAGTACTTC. Translated, it gives CASSRTATYEQYF.

The chain recombines TRBV5-1 with TRBJ1-3; a weak D match, TRBD1 (5 bases). V dropped 4 bases and J dropped 0 bases, with 14 bases sitting between them. This CDR3 has 16 amino acids. The germline V gene encodes CDR1 SGHRS and CDR2 YFSETQ. In DNA, the CDR3 is TGCGCCAGCAGCCCCAGGGACTTGAGCTCTGGAAACACCATATATTTT. Protein product: CASSPRDLSSGNTIYF.

The genes are TRBV25-1 and TRBJ1-5, with D unresolved. CDR1 and CDR2 from the germline V gene are MGHDK and SYGVNS. The V end lost 4 bases, the J end lost 6 bases, and 10 bases lay between the germline ends. This CDR3 is 13 amino acids long. This CDR3 is CASSASGSQPQHF. CDR3 nucleotides: TGTGCCAGCAGTGCTTCTGGGAGTCAGCCCCAGCATTTT. Full variable domain (missing parts from reference TRBV25-1 and TRBJ1-5): EADIYQTPRYLVIGTGKKITLECSQTMGHDKMYWYQQDPGMELHLIHYSYGVNSTEKGDLSSESTVSRIRTEHFPLTLESARPSHTSQYLCASSASGSQPQHFGDGTRLSIL.

The chain employs TRBV5-1 and TRBJ2-7; 10 bases agree with TRBD2. The CDR3 covers 16 residues. Germline CDR1 reads SGHRS; CDR2 reads YFSETQ. V shed 1 base, J shed 3 bases, and the junction held 7 bases outside the gene matches. The CDR3: CASSLTLAGASYEQYF. CDR3 sequence (DNA): TGCGCCAGCAGCTTGACCCTAGCGGGAGCGAGCTACGAGCAGTACTTC.

The chain uses TRBV2 and TRBJ2-2; D is ambiguous. The CDR3 has 13 amino acids. V was pared by 6 bases and J by 6 bases, with 11 bases between. Looked up from germline, CDR1 is SNHLY and CDR2 is FYNNEI. Here the CDR3 DNA reads TGTGCCAGCAGGGACGACGGACCCGGGGAGCTGTTTTTT. As protein: CASRDDGPGELFF.

This clone occurred once. V is TRBV2 and J is TRBJ1-1; 8 positions agree with TRBD1. This CDR3 has 18 amino acids. CDR1 is SNHLY and CDR2 is FYNNEI in the germline V gene. V was pared by 2 bases and J by 3 bases, with 14 bases of the junction left unmatched. In nucleotides, the CDR3 is TGTGCCAGCAGTGAATGGGCAGGGGGCGTGGGGGTGGACACTGAAGCTTTCTTT. Translation gives CASSEWAGGVGVDTEAFF. Full variable domain (missing parts from reference TRBV2 and TRBJ1-1): EPEVTQTPSHQVTQMGQEVILRCVPISNHLYFYWYRQILGQKVEFLVSFYNNEISEKSEIFDDQFSVERPDGSNFTLKIRSTKLEDSAMYFCASSEWAGGVGVDTEAFFGQGTRLTVV.

The chain joins TRBV15 to TRBJ2-3; a weak D match, TRBD2 (5 bases). CDR3 size: 13 residues. Trimming removed 11 bases at V and 1 base at J, with 13 bases between. Germline V gene sequence: CDR1 LNHNV, CDR2 YYDKDF (reference sequence). The CDR3 sequence: CAAQAGGTDTQYF. The CDR3 DNA reads TGTGCCGCGCAAGCCGGGGGCACAGATACGCAGTATTTT.

The V and J genes are TRBV6-4 and TRBJ2-1; 9 nucleotides match TRBD2. V was clipped by 7 bases and J by 4 bases; unmatched bases: 11. CDR3 length: 16 residues. Germline values: CDR1 MRHNA, CDR2 SNTAGT. CDR3 sequence (DNA): TGTGCCAGCACCCAAGAGACGCGGGAGGGGTACAATGAGCAGTTCTTC. Its protein product is CASTQETREGYNEQFF.

The V gene is TRBV3-1 (or the pseudogene TRBV3-2), the J gene TRBJ1-2; no reliable D call. The V and J ends lost 1 base and 4 bases respectively, with 4 bases between them. The CDR3 contains 12 residues. Per germline, CDR1 LGHDT and CDR2 YNNKEL (reference sequence). The CDR3 is CASSQGPYGYTF. CDR3 coding DNA: TGTGCCAGCAGCCAAGGTCCCTATGGCTACACCTTC.